This T cell receptor (beta chain) was sequenced for a study of blood T cell repertoires in COVID-19. Study information: COVID-19 samples from acute and convalescent phases originated in the United States, Italy and Spain. From T cells, B-cell-depleted T cells, or PBMCs came the material, which was cDNA or gDNA.

Original processing methods: Amplification from reference gene primers served as the basis for estimated nucleated cell counts. TCRdb's table, derived via immunoSEQ multiplex PCR, lists solely in-frame clones and lacks some. The D gene and trimming were derived from the DNA, and the V and J assignments and clone size from that table. The sample yields over 150,000 clones, over 80% seen once. The CDR3 is made up of 13 amino acids. With 0 bases removed from V and 7 bases from J, the gap between germline ends came to 10 bases. The germline gives CDR1 SGHRS, CDR2 YFSETQ. This TCR came from a woman in her sixties or seventies who had recovered from COVID-19. The gene calls are TRBV5-1 and TRBJ1-2; D perhaps matches TRBD1 (5 bases). Input material: peripheral blood. The DNA for the CDR3 is TGCGCCAGCAGCTTGGGGGGCCTGGGTGGCTACACCTTC. Translating it yields CASSLGGLGGYTF.